Below, 4 T cell receptor beta chains from the same sample are listed, as sequenced in a study of CD8+ T cells in alopecia areata. Described treatment: oral pan-JAK inhibitor, 5-10 mg twice daily. Extraction of RNA preceded its reverse transcription into cDNA, which served as the sequencing template. Using immunoSEQ multiplex PCR, the repertoire was profiled, and TCRdb retains in-frame clones only, with some absent. This table holds fewer than 150,000 clones, around four fifths found once. This specimen was CD8+ T cells sorted from blood, taken at week 4, from a patient treated with tofacitinib. Source of these receptors: a human donor with alopecia areata.

The chain is built from TRBV4-2 and TRBJ1-1; 7 bases agree with TRBD1. V was clipped by 1 base and J by 7 bases; unmatched bases: 6. Germline V lookup: CDR1 LGHNA, CDR2 YNFKEQ. The CDR3 has 14 amino acids. CDR3 region: CASSQAYGTDEAFF. The CDR3 bases are TGTGCCAGCAGCCAAGCGTACGGGACAGATGAAGCTTTCTTT.

This clone is a singleton in its sample. For the CDR3, the DNA is TGTGCCAGCAGCCGAGGCGCTAGCGGGATCTACGAGCAGTACTTC. The encoded protein is CASSRGASGIYEQYF. The V gene is TRBV27, the J gene TRBJ2-7; TRBD2 agrees at 9 bases. The CDR3 is made up of 15 amino acids. Unmatched junction bases numbered 9, after V lost 6 bases and J lost 3 bases. Germline V lookup: CDR1 MNHEY, CDR2 SMNVEV (reference sequence).

This clone was seen more than once but under ten times. The gene calls are TRBV30 and TRBJ2-7; 8 bases match TRBD1. Trimming at V came to 3 bases and at J to 2 bases, leaving 3 bases not matched to a gene. Germline V lookup: CDR1 GTSNPN, CDR2 SVGIG (reference sequence). This CDR3 region has 13 residues. CDR3: CAWRTGATYEQYF. The CDR3 DNA follows: TGTGCCTGGAGGACAGGGGCAACCTACGAGCAGTACTTC.

The chain uses TRBV4-2 and TRBJ1-5; D not certain. The V end lost 0 bases, the J end lost 4 bases, and 4 bases lay between the germline ends. The CDR3 extends over 13 amino acids. The germline V gene encodes CDR1 LGHNA and CDR2 YNFKEQ. CDR3 sequence: CASSQDQNQPQHF. CDR3 bases: TGTGCCAGCAGCCAAGACCAGAATCAGCCCCAGCATTTT.